These T cell receptor beta chains were read from a single sample in a study of identifying expanded T cells in peripheral blood. Only in-frame clones appear in the TCRdb table, and some are missing; sequencing was by immunoSEQ multiplex PCR. The data show tens of thousands of clones, with 88% seen just once and roughly 19% held by the top ten. The sample consisted of blood. Receptors were obtained from a person between 18 and 75 years old in good health. The CDR3 runs from the conserved cysteine through the conserved F or W. D genes are given only for firm matches. Not every row has a clone size; where given, it reads once, few, many or a size class.

abundance | j_gene | v_gene | d_gene | CDR3nt | CDR3aa
once | TRBJ2-7 | TRBV7-9 | TRBD2 | TGTGCCAGCAGCTCGGCGCTGACTAGCGGGGGGGAACGACCCTACGAGCAGTACTTC | CASSSALTSGGERPYEQYF
NA | TRBJ1-5 | TRBV7-2 | NA | TGTGCCAGCAGCTTAGACGTGAGGGGTAAGCCCCAGCATTTT | CASSLDVRGKPQHF
NA | TRBJ1-5 | TRBV7-2 | TRBD1 | TGTGCCAGCAGCTTTGCGACAGGGGGAAGCAATCAGCCCCAGCATTTT | CASSFATGGSNQPQHF
NA | TRBJ2-1 | TRBV18 | TRBD2 | TGTGCCAGCTCACCGGATGCAGGCGGGGGTGAGCAGTTCTTC | CASSPDAGGGEQFF
hyperexpanded | TRBJ1-5 | TRBV15 | NA | TGTGCCACCAGCAGCATCAATCAGCCCCAGCATTTT | CATSSINQPQHF
NA | TRBJ2-1 | TRBV4-3 | TRBD1 | TGCGCCAGCAGCCAGGGGACAGCCAATGAGCAGTTCTTC | CASSQGTANEQFF
NA | TRBJ1-4 | TRBV19 | TRBD1 | TGTGCCAGTAGGAGACTGGGACAGGGGTATGAAAAACTGTTTTTT | CASRRLGQGYEKLFF
NA | TRBJ1-4 | TRBV25-1 | TRBD1 | TGTGCCAGCAGTGCGCAGGGGGGGTTGTCTAATGAAAAACTGTTTTTT | CASSAQGGLSNEKLFF
NA | TRBJ2-1 | TRBV10-3 | NA | TGTGCCATCAGTGAGTCCCATAATGAGCAGTTCTTC | CAISESHNEQFF
NA | TRBJ2-2 | TRBV28 | TRBD1 | TGTGCCAGCAGTAACAGGGGAGCGAACACCGGGGAGCTGTTTTTT | CASSNRGANTGELFF
NA | TRBJ1-3 | TRBV7-8 | NA | TGTGCCAGCAGCTTTTATTCCAGATACTCTGGAAACACCATATATTTT | CASSFYSRYSGNTIYF
NA | TRBJ1-2 | TRBV6-4 | NA | TGTGCCAGCAGTGACTCCGGCTATGGCTACACCTTC | CASSDSGYGYTF
NA | TRBJ2-2 | TRBV7-9 | TRBD1 | TGTGCCAGCCCCCGACAGGGGGGCACCGGGGAGCTGTTTTTT | CASPRQGGTGELFF
once | TRBJ2-6 | TRBV13 | NA | TGTGCCAGCAGCTCCTCGAGACAGATCTCTGGGGCCAACGTCCTGACTTTC | CASSSSRQISGANVLTF
NA | TRBJ2-1 | TRBV6-5 | TRBD1 | TGTGCCAGCGGACCGGGACAGGGGGTTGGTGAGCAGTTCTTC | CASGPGQGVGEQFF
NA | TRBJ2-5 | TRBV28 | NA | TGTGCCAGCAGTTTATGGGTGGGGCGAGGGTACCAAGAGACCCAGTACTTC | CASSLWVGRGYQETQYF
NA | TRBJ1-1 | TRBV18 | TRBD1 | TGTGCCAGCTCACCAGTCCAGAGACAGGGGGCTAGCACTGAAGCTTTCTTT | CASSPVQRQGASTEAFF
NA | TRBJ2-3 | TRBV10-2 | NA | TGCGCCAGCAGTGTAGAAAGGAGGGGCCCTATGACAGATACGCAGTATTTT | CASSVERRGPMTDTQYF
NA | TRBJ1-1 | TRBV9 | NA | TGTGCCAGCAGCGTAGTTCTTAGGGGGTTTAAAGAGAACACTGAAGCTTTCTTT | CASSVVLRGFKENTEAFF
NA | TRBJ1-2 | TRBV11-2 | NA | TGTGCCAGCAGCTCGGGGGGACGCAACTATGGCTACACCTTC | CASSSGGRNYGYTF
NA | TRBJ1-2 | TRBV6-1 | NA | TGTGCCAGCAGTGAAGATGTCAGCCGTTGGGGCTACACCTTC | CASSEDVSRWGYTF
NA | TRBJ2-1 | TRBV6-1 | TRBD1 | TGTGCCAGCAGTGATGGGACAGGGGGCAATGAGCAGTTCTTC | CASSDGTGGNEQFF
NA | TRBJ1-4 | TRBV5-1 | NA | TGCGCCAGCAGCCTACGCGGGGACACCTATGAAAAACTGTTTTTT | CASSLRGDTYEKLFF
NA | TRBJ1-2 | TRBV29-1 | NA | TGCAGCGTTGAAATCGGGCAGGGAGGTTCCTCACTTAACTATGGCTACACCTTC | CSVEIGQGGSSLNYGYTF
NA | TRBJ2-1 | TRBV7-9 | NA | TGTGCCAGCAGCCCCACCCGGGATCGCAATGAGCAGTTCTTC | CASSPTRDRNEQFF
NA | TRBJ2-1 | TRBV21-1 | NA | TGTGCCAGCATCGCCAGGAGCTCCTACAATGAGCAGTTCTTC | CASIARSSYNEQFF
NA | TRBJ2-7 | TRBV7-2 | NA | TGTGCCAGCAGCTCCGGTAGGGCGTACTACGAGCAGTACTTC | CASSSGRAYYEQYF